This entry lists 30 T cell receptor beta chains sequenced from one sample in a study of T cells in Graves' hyperthyroidism and ophthalmopathy. The source material, RNA transcripts, was used to amplify TCR beta CDR3 regions. The TCR CDR3 first-round RT-PCR relied on the HTBI primer set. TCRdb ran MiXCR on the multiplex PCR reads and lists one entry per CDR3 protein. Of 500,000 or so distinct CDR3 sequences in the sample, over 15% were seen once. The sample consisted of blood. The receptors come from a woman aged 18 to 35 with Graves' ophthalmopathy.

The chain links TRBV12-3 or TRBV12-4 to TRBJ1-2, with TRBD1 identical over 10 bases. Losses at the gene ends were 6 bases for V and 5 bases for J; bases not matched to a gene: 9. The CDR3 consists of 15 residues. Written as DNA, the CDR3 is TGTGCCAGCAGGCCCACCGGGACAGGGGATTATGGCTACACCTTC. Protein sequence: CASRPTGTGDYGYTF.

The chain has TRBV2 and TRBJ2-7; D is unclear. Per the germline V gene, CDR1 is SNHLY and CDR2 is FYNNEI. This CDR3 spans 11 amino acids. V dropped 7 bases and J dropped 0 bases, with 4 bases sitting between them. DNA of the CDR3: TGTGCCAGCAAGGGCTCCTACGAGCAGTACTTC. It specifies CASKGSYEQYF.

J is TRBJ1-1 and V is TRBV15; unclear D gene. V was trimmed by 0 bases and J by 4 bases, leaving 9 bases between them. The CDR3 loop spans 14 amino acids. Germline V gene sequence: CDR1 LNHNV, CDR2 YYDKDF (reference sequence). The CDR3 protein is CATSRDLRVTEAFF. The CDR3 nucleotides are TGTGCCACCAGCAGAGATCTAAGGGTCACTGAAGCTTTCTTT.

The chain joins TRBV3-1 to TRBJ2-5; possibly TRBD1 for D (6 bases). The CDR3 loop spans 16 amino acids. The V gene's germline CDR1 is LGHDT and CDR2 YNNKEL (reference sequence). Trimming pared 1 base from V and 2 bases from J, leaving 14 bases between. The CDR3 DNA follows: TGTGCCAGCAGCCAAGCCAGGGGACGGATTCAAGAGACCCAGTACTTC. As protein: CASSQARGRIQETQYF.

This clonotype has a handful of counts. The V and J genes are TRBV6-1 and TRBJ1-2; possible D gene TRBD1, 5 bases. Trimming took 3 bases from V and 4 from J, leaving 9 bases between them. Germline V gene lookup returns CDR1 MNHNS and CDR2 SASEGT. This CDR3 is 13 amino acids long. The CDR3 region is CASSDRGLYGYTF. The CDR3 DNA is TGTGCCAGCAGTGACCGGGGCCTCTATGGCTACACCTTC.

DNA for the CDR3: TGCAGCGTTGAAGCGGAATTCCCTGAAGCTTTCTTT. Protein product: CSVEAEFPEAFF. This sequence joins TRBV29-1 and TRBJ1-1; no clear D. This CDR3 has 12 residues. V was trimmed by 1 base and J by 6 bases, leaving 9 bases between them. CDR1 and CDR2 (germline): SQVTM, ANQGSEA. The variable domain in full, with the rest retrieved from reference TRBV29-1 and TRBJ1-1, is SAVISQKPSRDICQRGTSLTIQCQVDSQVTMMFWYRQQPGQSLTLIATANQGSEATYESGFVIDKFPISRPNLTFSTLTVSNMSPEDSSIYLCSVEAEFPEAFFGQGTRLTVV.

At least ten counts were recorded for this clonotype. This chain connects TRBV2 to TRBJ2-2; 7 bases are a match to TRBD2. Germline loops: CDR1 SNHLY, CDR2 FYNNEI. Trimming removed 4 bases from V and 5 bases from J; junction bases left unmatched: 4. This CDR3 spans 14 amino acids. CDR3: CASSARGGTGELFF. CDR3 nucleotides: TGTGCCAGCAGTGCGAGGGGAGGGACCGGGGAGCTGTTTTTT.

This clonotype was recorded many times. The chain joins TRBV13 to TRBJ1-1; D uncertain. The germline CDR1 and CDR2 sequences are PRHDT and FYEKMQ (reference sequence). CDR3 length equals 12 residues. V lost 5 bases and J lost 7, with 11 bases in between. CDR3 amino acids: CASSPQKYEAFF. CDR3 coding DNA: TGTGCCAGCAGCCCTCAGAAGTATGAAGCTTTCTTT. Using reference TRBV13 and TRBJ1-1 for the parts outside the CDR3, the full variable domain is AAGVIQSPRHLIKEKRETATLKCYPIPRHDTVYWYQQGPGQDPQFLISFYEKMQSDKGSIPDRFSAQQFSDYHSELNMSSLELGDSALYFCASSPQKYEAFFGQGTRLTVV.

The V call is TRBV18, the J call TRBJ2-1; 9 bases are shared with TRBD2. The CDR3 consists of 13 residues. CDR1 and CDR2 (germline): KGHSH, LQKENI. The V segment lost 8 bases and the J segment 8 bases; nucleotides outside the gene matches: 7. The CDR3 is CASLAGTSHEQFF. CDR3 DNA: TGTGCCAGCCTAGCGGGAACCTCCCATGAGCAGTTCTTC.

This clonotype occurred a few times. The rearrangement joins TRBV28 to TRBJ2-1, with D tentatively TRBD2 (5 bases). The CDR3 runs 16 residues. V lost 3 bases and J 6 bases, leaving 18 bases between the germline ends. Per the germline V gene, CDR1 is MDHEN and CDR2 is SYDVKM. The DNA for the CDR3 is TGTGCCAGCAGTTTCCCGGGAACCGGTGGGTTCAATGAGCAGTTCTTC. It encodes CASSFPGTGGFNEQFF. Full variable domain (remainder filled in from reference TRBV28 and TRBJ2-1): DVKVTQSSRYLVKRTGEKVFLECVQDMDHENMFWYRQDPGLGLRLIYFSYDVKMKEKGDIPEGYSVSREKKERFSLILESASTNQTSMYLCASSFPGTGGFNEQFFGPGTRLTVL.

This clonotype appeared many times. This sequence joins TRBV11-3 and TRBJ2-1, with D hard to call. The CDR3 loop spans 16 amino acids. With 5 bases removed from V and 7 bases from J, the gap between germline ends came to 21 bases. Germline V gives CDR1 SGHNT, CDR2 YENEEA. Here the CDR3 DNA reads TGTGCCAGCAGCCCTCTTTCTGAGCCAGTTCGGAATGAGCAGTTCTTC. Its protein is CASSPLSEPVRNEQFF.

Ten or more counts support this clonotype. The chain uses TRBV7-9 and TRBJ1-1; 9 bases line up with TRBD1. CDR3 length: 13 residues. Per germline, CDR1 SEHNR and CDR2 FQNEAQ (reference sequence). V gave up 5 bases and J gave up 6 bases; unmatched junction bases: 4. This chain's CDR3 is CASSRDREAEAFF. CDR3 nucleotides: TGTGCCAGCAGCCGGGACAGGGAGGCTGAAGCTTTCTTT.

This clonotype occurred many times. V usage is TRBV6-6 and J usage is TRBJ2-4; 9 bases agree with TRBD1. The germline V gene encodes CDR1 MNHNY and CDR2 SVGAGI (reference sequence). J lost 6 bases, V lost 0 bases, and 3 bases had no gene match. CDR3 length equals 15 residues. Here the CDR3 reads CASSYSRDRVNIQYF. The CDR3 coding sequence is TGTGCCAGCAGTTACTCCCGGGACAGGGTAAACATTCAGTACTTC.

Many counts were recorded for this clonotype. The V call is TRBV28, the J call TRBJ2-1, with 8 bases that match TRBD1. Germline-derived CDR1 and CDR2 are MDHEN and SYDVKM. This CDR3 contains 14 residues. V shed 3 bases, J shed 5 bases, and the junction held 3 bases outside the gene matches. This CDR3 is CASSFWDRNNEQFF. The CDR3, as DNA: TGTGCCAGCAGTTTTTGGGACAGGAACAATGAGCAGTTCTTC.

This clonotype turned up a few times. This rearrangement joins TRBV9 to TRBJ2-3; D not certain. Trimming cost V 3 bases and J 4 bases, with 15 bases left between them. The CDR3 covers 15 residues. The germline CDR1 and CDR2 sequences are SGDLS and YYNGEE. CDR3 bases: TGTGCCAGCAGCGATCAGACCAGGTCACCAGATACGCAGTATTTT. Its protein product is CASSDQTRSPDTQYF.

As concerns this clonotype: This sequence may be a read error, since a much larger clone differs from it by one base. V and J are TRBV7-2 and TRBJ2-1, with 9 nucleotides matching TRBD2. CDR3 length: 15 amino acids. Unmatched junction bases numbered 8, after V lost 6 bases and J lost 5 bases. CDR1 and CDR2 from the germline V gene are SGHTA and FQGNSA. CDR3 nucleotide sequence: TGTGCCAGCAGGTCCTGGACTAGCGCTCACAATGAGCAGTTCTTC. Translation gives CASRSWTSAHNEQFF.

This clonotype was observed a single time. The V gene is TRBV6-1, the J gene TRBJ2-6; D perhaps matches TRBD1 (5 bases). This CDR3 is 16 amino acids long. Trimming removed 4 bases at V and 0 bases at J, with 10 bases between. Germline CDR1 is MNHNS and CDR2 is SASEGT. The CDR3 loop is CASSAYDSSGANVLTF. CDR3 in DNA: TGTGCCAGCAGTGCTTACGACAGCTCTGGGGCCAACGTCCTGACTTTC.

There are a few counts of this clonotype. The genes are TRBV4-3 and TRBJ1-2, with 7 bases lining up with TRBD1. Per the germline V gene, CDR1 is LGHNA and CDR2 is YSLEER. The trim removed 0 bases at V and 4 bases at J, leaving 8 bases unmatched. The CDR3 length is 16 residues. In DNA, the CDR3 is TGCGCCAGCAGCCAAGATCCGGGACAGCTATTCTATGGCTACACCTTC. Translation: CASSQDPGQLFYGYTF.

There are many counts of this clonotype. The V call is TRBV20-1, the J call TRBJ1-2, with a possible D match to TRBD1 (6 bases). Germline CDR1 and CDR2: DFQATT and SNEGSKA (reference sequence). V was cut by 2 bases and J by 8 bases, with 15 bases left in between. There are 13 residues in the CDR3. CDR3 region: CSARSGTGQGYTF. CDR3 nucleotides: TGCAGTGCTAGATCCGGCACAGGGCAAGGCTACACCTTC.

The J gene is TRBJ2-6, the V gene TRBV30, with D perhaps matching TRBD1 or TRBD2 (5 bases each). From germline, CDR1 is GTSNPN and CDR2 SVGIG (reference sequence). The CDR3 contains 13 residues. V gave up 5 bases and J gave up 4 bases, with 9 bases separating them. CDR3 residues: CAWGTDGANVLTF. In DNA, the CDR3 is TGTGCCTGGGGGACCGACGGGGCCAACGTCCTGACTTTC.

This clonotype showed up just a few times. This sequence joins TRBV7-2 and TRBJ1-2; TRBD1 might be the D (5 bases). CDR3 length equals 18 residues. The V end was cut by 5 bases, the J end by 3 bases, with 25 bases between. Germline CDR1 is SGHTA and CDR2 is FQGNSA. The CDR3 DNA follows: TGTGCCAGCAGCGTTACGTGGGTTAGTGGAGGGGTACACTATGGCTACACCTTC. It specifies CASSVTWVSGGVHYGYTF.

This clonotype was seen many times. J is TRBJ1-1 and V is TRBV3-1; D not certain. The CDR3 sequence is 13 residues long. Germline CDR1 reads LGHDT; CDR2 reads YNNKEL (reference sequence). The germline V and J ends were trimmed by 0 bases and 1 base, with 3 bases remaining between them. The CDR3 bases are TGTGCCAGCAGCCAAGAAGGGAACACTGAAGCTTTCTTT. Translation gives CASSQEGNTEAFF.

This rearrangement joins TRBV15 to TRBJ2-7; 9 bases line up with TRBD1. This CDR3 contains 14 residues. Unmatched junction bases numbered 5, after V lost 5 bases and J lost 3 bases. CDR1 is LNHNV, CDR2 YYDKDF, per germline (reference sequence). The CDR3 bases are TGTGCCACCAGCCCCGAGACAGGGGGCTACGAGCAGTACTTC. Translated, it gives CATSPETGGYEQYF. The full variable domain, completed using reference TRBV15 and TRBJ2-7, is DAMVIQNPRYQVTQFGKPVTLSCSQTLNHNVMYWYQQKSSQAPKLLFHYYDKDFNNEADTPDNFQSRRPNTSFCFLDIRSPGLGDTAMYLCATSPETGGYEQYFGPGTRLTVT.

This clonotype was seen at least ten times. CDR3 region: CASSDPGTGALNEQYF. For the CDR3, the DNA is TGTGCCAGCAGCGACCCAGGGACAGGGGCGCTCAACGAGCAGTACTTC. This chain links TRBV28 with TRBJ2-7; 10 bases line up with TRBD1. With V trimmed by 6 bases and J by 5 bases, 13 bases remained unmatched. CDR3 length equals 16 residues. Germline values: CDR1 MDHEN, CDR2 SYDVKM.

There are many counts of this clonotype. The chain recombines TRBV12-3 or TRBV12-4 with TRBJ2-3; unclear D gene. This CDR3 is 14 amino acids long. Trimming stripped 3 bases from V and 2 bases from J, with 9 bases between. The DNA for the CDR3 is TGTGCCAGCAGTTTCCACATTTCCACAGATACGCAGTATTTT. This encodes CASSFHISTDTQYF.

This clonotype was recorded many times. Written as DNA, the CDR3 is TGTGCCAGCAGTCCCCGTGAGGGGATGCCTGAAGCTTTCTTT. Translated: CASSPREGMPEAFF. The chain couples TRBV27 to TRBJ1-1; D is possibly TRBD1 (5 bases). V gave up 5 bases and J gave up 6 bases, with 16 bases separating them. CDR1 is MNHEY and CDR2 is SMNVEV in the germline V gene (reference sequence). The CDR3 contains 14 residues.

Only a few counts were recorded for this clonotype. The chain has TRBV24-1 and TRBJ1-2; D unresolved. Germline values: CDR1 KGHDR, CDR2 SFDVKD. The CDR3 totals 11 residues. V lost 1 base to trimming and J lost 8 bases, with 4 bases between them. The CDR3 region has the DNA TGTGCCACCAGTGATTTAAGAGGCTACACCTTC. Translated: CATSDLRGYTF.

This clonotype was counted between two and nine times. The V call is TRBV5-5, the J call TRBJ2-1; a possible D gene is TRBD2 (5 bases). CDR1 is SGHKS, CDR2 YYEKEE, per germline (reference sequence). CDR3 size: 16 residues. V was pared by 2 bases and J by 0 bases, with 12 bases between. The CDR3 nucleotides read TGTGCCAGCAGCTTTGGAATTAGCGTCTCCTACAATGAGCAGTTCTTC. Protein product: CASSFGISVSYNEQFF.

Worth noting for this clonotype: Given a much more abundant clone one base away, this may be a read error. The chain joins TRBV7-2 to TRBJ1-4; D gene unclear. There are 14 residues in the CDR3. V gave up 1 base and J gave up 7 bases, with 10 bases separating them. Per germline, CDR1 SGHTA and CDR2 FQGNSA. CDR3: CASSLVAGSEKLFF. CDR3 coding DNA: TGTGCCAGCAGCTTAGTCGCGGGAAGTGAAAAACTGTTTTTT.

This clonotype was picked up many times. V usage is TRBV20-1 and J usage is TRBJ1-1; D gene ambiguous. CDR1 is DFQATT and CDR2 is SNEGSKA in the germline V gene (reference sequence). The CDR3 is 16 residues long. The CDR3 coding sequence is TGCAGGATTGAACGGGCAGACGGGGTAATGAACACTGAAGCTTTCTTT. Translating it yields CRIERADGVMNTEAFF.